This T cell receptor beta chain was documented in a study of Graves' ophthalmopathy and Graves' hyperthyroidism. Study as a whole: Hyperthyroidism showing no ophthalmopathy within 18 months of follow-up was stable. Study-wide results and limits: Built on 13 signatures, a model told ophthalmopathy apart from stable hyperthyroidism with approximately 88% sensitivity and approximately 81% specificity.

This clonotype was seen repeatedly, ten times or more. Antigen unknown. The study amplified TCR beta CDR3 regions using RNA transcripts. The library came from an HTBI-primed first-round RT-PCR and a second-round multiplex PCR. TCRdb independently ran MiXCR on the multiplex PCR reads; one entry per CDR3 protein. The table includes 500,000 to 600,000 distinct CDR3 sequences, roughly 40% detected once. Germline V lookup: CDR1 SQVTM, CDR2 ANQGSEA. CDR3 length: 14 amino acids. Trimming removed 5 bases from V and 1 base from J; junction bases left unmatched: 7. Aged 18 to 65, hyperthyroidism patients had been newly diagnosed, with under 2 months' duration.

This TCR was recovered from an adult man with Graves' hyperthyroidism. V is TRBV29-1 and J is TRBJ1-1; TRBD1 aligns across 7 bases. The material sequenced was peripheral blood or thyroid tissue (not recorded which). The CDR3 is CSVKTGQTNTEAFF. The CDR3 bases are TGCAGCGTTAAGACGGGACAGACGAACACTGAAGCTTTCTTT.